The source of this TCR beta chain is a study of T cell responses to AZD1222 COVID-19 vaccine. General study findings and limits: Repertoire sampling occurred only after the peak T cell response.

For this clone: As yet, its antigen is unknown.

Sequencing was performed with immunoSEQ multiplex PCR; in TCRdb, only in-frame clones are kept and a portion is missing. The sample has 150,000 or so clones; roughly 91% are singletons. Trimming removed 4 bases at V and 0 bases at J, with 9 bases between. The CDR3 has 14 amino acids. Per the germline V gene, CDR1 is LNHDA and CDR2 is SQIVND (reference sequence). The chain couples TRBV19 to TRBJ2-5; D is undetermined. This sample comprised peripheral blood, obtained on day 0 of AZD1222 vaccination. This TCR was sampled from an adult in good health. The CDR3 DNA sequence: TGTGCCAGTAGTACCCGAAGTAACCAAGAGACCCAGTACTTC. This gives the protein CASSTRSNQETQYF. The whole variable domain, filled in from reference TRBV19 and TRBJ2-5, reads DGGITQSPKYLFRKEGQNVTLSCEQNLNHDAMYWYRQDPGQGLRLIYYSQIVNDFQKGDIAEGYSVSREKKESFPLTVTSAQKNPTAFYLCASSTRSNQETQYFGPGTRLLVL.